This T cell receptor (beta chain) is drawn from a study of blood T cell repertoires in COVID-19. Overall study: T cells, B-cell-depleted T cells, or PBMCs supplied cDNA or gDNA.

The CDR3 has 16 residues. V gave up 2 bases and J gave up 0 bases; unmatched junction bases: 5. Germline CDR1 is SGHTA and CDR2 is FQGTGA. Authors' analysis steps: Amplifying reference gene primers gave estimates of nucleated cell counts. The protocol was immunoSEQ multiplex PCR, while the TCRdb copy is restricted to in-frame clones and leaves out a portion. For V, J and clone size, that table is used; D and trimming come from the DNA. The sample consists of 250,000 to 350,000 clones, roughly 88% of them appearing once. Enrollees, roughly 18 to 90 years old, lived in some 24 US areas. Cohort 3 recovered donors had two negative PCRs, clearance, or symptom resolution.

Material for sequencing was PBMCs or T cells enriched from blood (not recorded which). The sequence derives from a woman younger than 45 who had recovered from COVID-19. The chain employs TRBV7-3 and TRBJ2-3, with 7 positions matching TRBD1. CDR3 DNA sequence: TGTGCCAGCAGCTTACGGGGACAGCCTAGCACAGATACGCAGTATTTT. It translates to CASSLRGQPSTDTQYF.